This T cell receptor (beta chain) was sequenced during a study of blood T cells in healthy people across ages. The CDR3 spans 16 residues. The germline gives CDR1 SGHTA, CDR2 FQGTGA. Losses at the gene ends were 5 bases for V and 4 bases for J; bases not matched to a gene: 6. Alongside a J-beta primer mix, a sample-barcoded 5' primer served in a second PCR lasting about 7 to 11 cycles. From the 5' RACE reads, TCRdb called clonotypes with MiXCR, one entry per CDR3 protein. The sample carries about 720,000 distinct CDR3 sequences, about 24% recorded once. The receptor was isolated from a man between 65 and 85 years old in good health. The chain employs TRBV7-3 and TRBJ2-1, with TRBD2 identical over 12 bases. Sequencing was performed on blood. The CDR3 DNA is TGTGCCAGCAGCAACCCCCTAGCGGGAGGGTACAATGAGCAGTTCTTC. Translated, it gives CASSNPLAGGYNEQFF.